Following are 2 T cell receptor beta chains from one sample sequenced in a study of cytomegalovirus exposure and HLA in healthy donors. PCR employed 60 Vbeta and 13 Jbeta primers. Clones were read by immunoSEQ multiplex PCR, and TCRdb kept only the in-frame ones, dropping some. The table shows roughly 120,000 clones, with over 75% occurring only once. Sequencing was done on a sample of PBMCs. The receptors originated from a woman between 18 and 29 years old in good health and CMV-seronegative.

The chain carries TRBV7-2 and TRBJ2-5, with 7 bases aligning to TRBD2. Unmatched junction bases numbered 10, after V lost 5 bases and J lost 1 base. The CDR3 length is 16 residues. CDR1 is SGHTA, CDR2 FQGNSA, per germline. The CDR3 DNA is TGTGCCAGCAGCCTGTTTGGAGCGGGGATCCAAGAGACCCAGTACTTC. This gives the protein CASSLFGAGIQETQYF.

The chain recombines TRBV25-1 with TRBJ2-3; TRBD2 aligns across 7 bases. V was clipped by 5 bases and J by 2 bases; unmatched bases: 4. The CDR3 contains 14 residues. CDR1 and CDR2 from the germline V gene are MGHDK and SYGVNS. CDR3 region: CASSSSGTTDTQYF. CDR3 DNA: TGTGCCAGCAGTTCTAGCGGCACCACAGATACGCAGTATTTT.